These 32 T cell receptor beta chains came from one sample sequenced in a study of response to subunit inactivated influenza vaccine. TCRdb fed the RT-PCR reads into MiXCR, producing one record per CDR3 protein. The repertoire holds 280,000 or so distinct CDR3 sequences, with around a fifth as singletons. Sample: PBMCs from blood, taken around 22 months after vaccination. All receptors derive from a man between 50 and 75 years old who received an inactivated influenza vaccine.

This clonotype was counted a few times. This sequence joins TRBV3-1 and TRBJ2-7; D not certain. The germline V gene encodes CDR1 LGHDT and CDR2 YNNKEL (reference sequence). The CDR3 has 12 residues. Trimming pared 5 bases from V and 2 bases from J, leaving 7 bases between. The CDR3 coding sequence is TGTGCCAGCAGCGAAGGGACCTACGAGCAGTACTTC. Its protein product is CASSEGTYEQYF.

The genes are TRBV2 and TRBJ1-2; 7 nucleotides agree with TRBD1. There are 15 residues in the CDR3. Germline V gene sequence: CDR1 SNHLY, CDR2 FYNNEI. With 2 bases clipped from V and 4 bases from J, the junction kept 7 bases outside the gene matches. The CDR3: CASSEMGTEAYGYTF. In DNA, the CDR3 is TGTGCCAGCAGTGAAATGGGGACAGAGGCCTATGGCTACACCTTC.

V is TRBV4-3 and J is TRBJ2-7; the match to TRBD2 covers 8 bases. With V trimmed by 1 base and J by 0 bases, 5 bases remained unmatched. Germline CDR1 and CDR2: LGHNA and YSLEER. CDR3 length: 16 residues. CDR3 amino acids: CASSQGTSSSSYEQYF. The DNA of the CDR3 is TGCGCCAGCAGCCAAGGGACTAGCTCGAGCTCCTACGAGCAGTACTTC.

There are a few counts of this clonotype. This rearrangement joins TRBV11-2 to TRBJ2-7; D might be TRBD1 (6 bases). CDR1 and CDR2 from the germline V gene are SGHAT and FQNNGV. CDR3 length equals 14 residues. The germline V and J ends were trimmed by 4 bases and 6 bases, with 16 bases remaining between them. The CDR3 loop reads CASSSIQTGLEQYF. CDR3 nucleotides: TGTGCCAGCAGCTCCATTCAGACAGGTCTCGAGCAGTACTTC.

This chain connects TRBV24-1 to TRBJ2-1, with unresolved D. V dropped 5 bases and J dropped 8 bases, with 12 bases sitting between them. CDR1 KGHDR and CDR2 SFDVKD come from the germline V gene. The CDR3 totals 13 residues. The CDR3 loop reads CATSAPGIDEQFF. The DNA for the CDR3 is TGTGCCACCAGTGCTCCGGGCATAGATGAGCAGTTCTTC.

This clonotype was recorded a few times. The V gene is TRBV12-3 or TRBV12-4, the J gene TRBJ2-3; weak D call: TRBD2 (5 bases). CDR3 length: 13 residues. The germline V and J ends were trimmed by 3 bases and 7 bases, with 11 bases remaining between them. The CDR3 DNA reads TGTGCCAGCAGTTTTTCACTAGGAAATACGCAGTATTTT. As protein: CASSFSLGNTQYF.

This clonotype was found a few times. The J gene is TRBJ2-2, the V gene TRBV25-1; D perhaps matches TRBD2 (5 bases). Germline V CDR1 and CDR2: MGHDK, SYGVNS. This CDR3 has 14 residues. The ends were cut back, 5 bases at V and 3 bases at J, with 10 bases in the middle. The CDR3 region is CASSRTGDTGELFF. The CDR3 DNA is TGTGCCAGCAGTAGGACTGGGGACACCGGGGAGCTGTTTTTT.

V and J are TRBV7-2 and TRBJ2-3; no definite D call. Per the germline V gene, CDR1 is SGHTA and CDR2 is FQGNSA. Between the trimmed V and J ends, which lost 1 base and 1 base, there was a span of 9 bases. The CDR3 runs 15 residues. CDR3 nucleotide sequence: TGTGCCAGCAGCTTAGGTAGTCGGCGCACAGATACGCAGTATTTT. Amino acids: CASSLGSRRTDTQYF.

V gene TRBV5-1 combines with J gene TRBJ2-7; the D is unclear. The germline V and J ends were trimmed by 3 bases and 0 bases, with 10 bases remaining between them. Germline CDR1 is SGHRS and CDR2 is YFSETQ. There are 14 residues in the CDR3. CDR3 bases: TGCGCCAGCAGCTCTCCCTCCCGCTCCTACGAGCAGTACTTC. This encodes CASSSPSRSYEQYF.

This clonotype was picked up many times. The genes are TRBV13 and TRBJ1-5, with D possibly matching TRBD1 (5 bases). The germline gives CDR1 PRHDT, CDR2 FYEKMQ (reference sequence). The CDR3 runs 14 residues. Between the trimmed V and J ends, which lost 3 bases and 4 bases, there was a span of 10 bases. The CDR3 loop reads CASSLQGRNQPQHF. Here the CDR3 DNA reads TGTGCCAGCAGCTTGCAGGGTCGGAATCAGCCCCAGCATTTT.

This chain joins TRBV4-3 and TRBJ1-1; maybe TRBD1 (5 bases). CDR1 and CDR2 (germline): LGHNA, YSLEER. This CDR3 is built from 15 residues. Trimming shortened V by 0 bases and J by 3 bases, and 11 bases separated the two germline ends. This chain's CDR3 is CASSQEFRRDTEAFF. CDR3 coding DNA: TGCGCCAGCAGCCAAGAATTTCGCAGGGACACTGAAGCTTTCTTT.

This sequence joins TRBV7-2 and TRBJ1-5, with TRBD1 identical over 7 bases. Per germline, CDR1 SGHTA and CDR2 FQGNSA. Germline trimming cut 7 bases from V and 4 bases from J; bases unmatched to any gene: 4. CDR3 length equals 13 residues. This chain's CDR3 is CASTEQGNQPQHF. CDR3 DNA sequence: TGTGCCAGCACCGAACAGGGGAATCAGCCCCAGCATTTT.

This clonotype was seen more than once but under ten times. The CDR3 region has the DNA TGTGCCAGCAGTCGCACTTCCATCGGGACAGGCAATTCACCCCTCCACTTT. Translation: CASSRTSIGTGNSPLHF. V usage is TRBV6-1 and J usage is TRBJ1-6; 8 bases are a match to TRBD1. Germline V gene lookup returns CDR1 MNHNS and CDR2 SASEGT. The CDR3 loop spans 17 amino acids. The V gene end was trimmed by 5 bases and the J gene end by 7 bases; junction bases not matched to a gene: 13.

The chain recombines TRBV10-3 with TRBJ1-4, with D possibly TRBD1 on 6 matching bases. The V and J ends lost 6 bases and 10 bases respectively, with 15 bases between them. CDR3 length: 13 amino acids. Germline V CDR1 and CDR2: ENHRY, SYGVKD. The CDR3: CAISGDRKGKLFF. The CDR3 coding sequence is TGTGCCATCAGCGGCGACAGGAAGGGAAAACTGTTTTTT.

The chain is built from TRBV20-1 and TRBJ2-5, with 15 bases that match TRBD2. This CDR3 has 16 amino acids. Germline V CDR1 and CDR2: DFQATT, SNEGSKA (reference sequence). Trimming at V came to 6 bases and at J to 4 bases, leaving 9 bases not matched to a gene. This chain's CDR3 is CSAGGWTSGRGETQYF. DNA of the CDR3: TGCAGTGCCGGAGGCTGGACTAGCGGGAGGGGAGAGACCCAGTACTTC.

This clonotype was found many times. The CDR3 region has the DNA TGTGCCAGCAGTACTAAATTTAACAGGGGGCGTCTTTATGGCTACACCTTC. This translates into CASSTKFNRGRLYGYTF. The chain employs TRBV12-3 or TRBV12-4 and TRBJ1-2; TRBD1 aligns across 9 bases. Losses at the gene ends were 5 bases for V and 5 bases for J; bases not matched to a gene: 15. The CDR3 loop spans 17 amino acids.

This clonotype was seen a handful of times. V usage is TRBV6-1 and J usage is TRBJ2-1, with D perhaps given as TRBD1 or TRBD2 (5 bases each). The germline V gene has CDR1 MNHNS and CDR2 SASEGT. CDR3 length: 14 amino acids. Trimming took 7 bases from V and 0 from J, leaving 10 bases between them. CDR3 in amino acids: CASTREPSYNEQFF. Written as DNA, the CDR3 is TGTGCCAGCACCAGGGAGCCCTCCTACAATGAGCAGTTCTTC.

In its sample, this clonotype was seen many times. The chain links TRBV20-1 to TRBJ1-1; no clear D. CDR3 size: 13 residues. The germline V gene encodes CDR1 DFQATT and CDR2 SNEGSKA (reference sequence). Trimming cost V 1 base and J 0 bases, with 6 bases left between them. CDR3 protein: CSARGTLNTEAFF. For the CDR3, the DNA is TGCAGTGCTAGAGGGACCCTGAACACTGAAGCTTTCTTT.

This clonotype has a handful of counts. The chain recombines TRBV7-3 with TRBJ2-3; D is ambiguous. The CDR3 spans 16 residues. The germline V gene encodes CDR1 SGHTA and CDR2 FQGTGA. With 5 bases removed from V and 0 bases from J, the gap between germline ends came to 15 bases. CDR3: CASSPRRTTSTDTQYF. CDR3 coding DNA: TGTGCCAGCAGCCCAAGGCGTACTACTAGCACAGATACGCAGTATTTT.

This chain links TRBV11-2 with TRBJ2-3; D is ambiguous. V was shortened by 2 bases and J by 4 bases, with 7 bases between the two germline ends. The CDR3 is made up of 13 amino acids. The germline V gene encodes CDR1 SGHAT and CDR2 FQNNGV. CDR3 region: CASSLLLSDTQYF. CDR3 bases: TGTGCCAGCAGCTTATTGCTGTCAGATACGCAGTATTTT.

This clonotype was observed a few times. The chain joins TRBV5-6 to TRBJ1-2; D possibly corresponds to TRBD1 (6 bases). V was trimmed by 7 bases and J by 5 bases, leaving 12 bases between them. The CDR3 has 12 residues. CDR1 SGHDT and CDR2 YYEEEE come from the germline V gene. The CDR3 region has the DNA TGTGCCAGCCAGGACAGAACGTATGGCTACACCTTC. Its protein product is CASQDRTYGYTF.

CDR3 sequence: CATSGGLAGPQETQYF. CDR3 coding DNA: TGTGCCACCAGCGGAGGACTAGCGGGGCCCCAAGAGACCCAGTACTTC. The gene calls are TRBV15 and TRBJ2-5; 12 bases agree with TRBD2. V shed 5 bases and J 1 base; nucleotides not matched to a gene: 5. The germline CDR1 and CDR2 sequences are LNHNV and YYDKDF (reference sequence). The CDR3 length is 16 residues.

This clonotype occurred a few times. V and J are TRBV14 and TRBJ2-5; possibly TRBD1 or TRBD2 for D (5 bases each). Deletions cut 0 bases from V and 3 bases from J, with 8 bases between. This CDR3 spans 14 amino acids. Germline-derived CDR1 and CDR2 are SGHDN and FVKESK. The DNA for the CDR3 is TGTGCCAGCAGCCAAGATCTGGGGGAAGAGACCCAGTACTTC. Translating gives CASSQDLGEETQYF.

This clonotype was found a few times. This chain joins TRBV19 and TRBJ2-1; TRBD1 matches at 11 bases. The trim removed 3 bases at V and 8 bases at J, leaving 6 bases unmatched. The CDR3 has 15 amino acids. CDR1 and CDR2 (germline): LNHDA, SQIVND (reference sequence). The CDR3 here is CASSIFGQGAYEQFF. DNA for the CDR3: TGTGCCAGTAGTATCTTTGGACAGGGGGCCTATGAGCAGTTCTTC.

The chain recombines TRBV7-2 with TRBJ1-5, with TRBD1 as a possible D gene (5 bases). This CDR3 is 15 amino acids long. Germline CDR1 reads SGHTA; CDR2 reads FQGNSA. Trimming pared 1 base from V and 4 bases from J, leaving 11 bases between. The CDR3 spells CASSLVTGENQPQHF. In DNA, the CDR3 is TGTGCCAGCAGCTTAGTCACAGGAGAGAATCAGCCCCAGCATTTT.

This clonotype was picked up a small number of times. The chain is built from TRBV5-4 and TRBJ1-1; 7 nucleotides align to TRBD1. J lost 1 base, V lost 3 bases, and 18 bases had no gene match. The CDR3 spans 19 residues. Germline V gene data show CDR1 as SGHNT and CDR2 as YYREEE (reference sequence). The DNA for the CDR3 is TGTGCCAGCAGCTCAGGAAGGACAGGAAACCCTTTGTGGAACACTGAAGCTTTCTTT. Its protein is CASSSGRTGNPLWNTEAFF.

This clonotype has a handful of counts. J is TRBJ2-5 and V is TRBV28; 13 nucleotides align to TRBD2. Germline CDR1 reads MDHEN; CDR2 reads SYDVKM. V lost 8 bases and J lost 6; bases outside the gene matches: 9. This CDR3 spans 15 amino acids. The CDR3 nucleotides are TGTGCCAGCGGATGGACTAGCGGGAGCGGTAAGACCCAGTACTTC. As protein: CASGWTSGSGKTQYF.

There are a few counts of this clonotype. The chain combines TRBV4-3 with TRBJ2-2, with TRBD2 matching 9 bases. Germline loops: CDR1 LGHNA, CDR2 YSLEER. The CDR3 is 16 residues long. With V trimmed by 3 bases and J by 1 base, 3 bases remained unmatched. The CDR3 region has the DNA TGCGCCAGCAGCCACGGGACTAGCCTGAACACCGGGGAGCTGTTTTTT. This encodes CASSHGTSLNTGELFF.

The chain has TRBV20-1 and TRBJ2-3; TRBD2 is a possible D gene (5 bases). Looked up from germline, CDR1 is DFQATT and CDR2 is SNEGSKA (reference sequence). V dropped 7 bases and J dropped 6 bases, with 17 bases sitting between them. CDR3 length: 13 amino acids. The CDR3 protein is CSVAGGLSDTQYF. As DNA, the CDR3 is TGCAGTGTCGCGGGTGGCTTAAGTGATACGCAGTATTTT.

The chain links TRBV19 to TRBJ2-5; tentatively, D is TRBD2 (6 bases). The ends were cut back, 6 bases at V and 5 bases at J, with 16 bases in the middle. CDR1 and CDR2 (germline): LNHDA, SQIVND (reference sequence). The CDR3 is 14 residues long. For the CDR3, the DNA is TGTGCCAGTAGCAGGACGGGGGAAGCTGAGACCCAGTACTTC. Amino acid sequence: CASSRTGEAETQYF. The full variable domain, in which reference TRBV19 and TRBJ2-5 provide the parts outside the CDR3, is DGGITQSPKYLFRKEGQNVTLSCEQNLNHDAMYWYRQDPGQGLRLIYYSQIVNDFQKGDIAEGYSVSREKKESFPLTVTSAQKNPTAFYLCASSRTGEAETQYFGPGTRLLVL.

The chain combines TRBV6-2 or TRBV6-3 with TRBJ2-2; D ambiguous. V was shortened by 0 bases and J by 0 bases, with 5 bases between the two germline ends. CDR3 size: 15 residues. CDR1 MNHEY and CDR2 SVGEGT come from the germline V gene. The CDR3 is CASSYSLTNTGELFF. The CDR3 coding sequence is TGTGCCAGCAGTTACTCCCTTACGAACACCGGGGAGCTGTTTTTT.

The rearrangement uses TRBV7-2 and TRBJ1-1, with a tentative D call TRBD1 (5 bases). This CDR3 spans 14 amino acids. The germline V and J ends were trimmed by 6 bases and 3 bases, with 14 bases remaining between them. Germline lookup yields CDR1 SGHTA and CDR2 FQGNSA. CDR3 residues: CASRDFRGYTEAFF. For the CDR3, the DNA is TGTGCCAGCAGGGACTTTAGGGGTTACACTGAAGCTTTCTTT.